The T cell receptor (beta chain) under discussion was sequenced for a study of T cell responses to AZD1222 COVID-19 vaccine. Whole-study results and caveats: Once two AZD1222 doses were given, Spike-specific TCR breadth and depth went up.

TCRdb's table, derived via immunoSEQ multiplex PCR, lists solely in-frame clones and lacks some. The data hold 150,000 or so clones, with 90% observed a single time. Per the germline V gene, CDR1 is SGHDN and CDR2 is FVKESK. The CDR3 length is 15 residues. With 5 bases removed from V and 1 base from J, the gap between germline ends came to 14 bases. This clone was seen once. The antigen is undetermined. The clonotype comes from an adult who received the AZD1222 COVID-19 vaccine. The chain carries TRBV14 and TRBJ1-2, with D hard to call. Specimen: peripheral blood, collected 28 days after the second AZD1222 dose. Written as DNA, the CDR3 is TGTGCCAGCAGCTCCGGGCCGAACTTTAACTATGGCTACACCTTC. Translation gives CASSSGPNFNYGYTF.